Here is one T cell receptor (beta chain) with its context. V was clipped by 1 base and J by 4 bases; unmatched bases: 9. CDR3 length: 17 residues. CDR1 is MNHEY, CDR2 SMNVEV, per germline (reference sequence). Researchers took RNA transcripts and amplified the TCR beta CDR3 regions from them. The study used the HTBI primer set for a first-round RT-PCR of the TCR CDR3. TCRdb processed the multiplex PCR reads anew with MiXCR; each CDR3 protein has one entry. The top ten clones hold approximately 10% of a sample with about 740,000 distinct CDR3 sequences, 12% to 15% of them seen once. The data were obtained in a study of T cells in Graves' hyperthyroidism and ophthalmopathy. Across 18 months, stable Graves' hyperthyroidism was marked by no progression to ophthalmopathy. In patients aged 18 to 65, hyperthyroidism was newly diagnosed, with duration under 2 months. Each diagnosis drew on symptoms, thyroxine, TRAb, thyroid ultrasound and orbital computed tomography findings.

Material for sequencing was blood. This chain connects TRBV27 to TRBJ1-2; 10 nucleotides match TRBD1. The receptor was derived from a woman between 18 and 29 years old with Graves' hyperthyroidism. The CDR3 protein is CASSLFGTGDGFYGYTF. CDR3 nucleotide sequence: TGTGCCAGCAGTTTATTTGGGACAGGGGATGGGTTCTATGGCTACACCTTC.